These T cell receptor beta chains were read from a single sample in a study of T cell changes during pregnancy in multiple sclerosis. Repertoires were generated with immunoSEQ multiplex PCR, while TCRdb's copy carries only in-frame clones and drops some. The sample shows 39,000 or so clones, 75% to 95% of them seen only once. The specimen comprised CD8+ T cells from peripheral blood mononuclear cells, sampled after pregnancy. These receptors were taken from a female donor with multiple sclerosis, enrolled in a pregnancy study. Each CDR3 is given with its conserved first and last residue. The order of the fields is J gene, D gene, clone size, V gene, CDR3 DNA, CDR3 protein. A D gene is named only where the DNA matches it firmly. The size of a clone is reported for some rows only, either as once, few or many, or as a class for expanded clones.

TRBJ2-3,.,.,TRBV2,TGTGCCAGCATAGAGGGAGATACGCAGTATTTT,CASIEGDTQYF
TRBJ1-1,.,.,TRBV6-6,TGTGCCAGCAGCCTCAGTGAAAACACTGAAGCTTTCTTT,CASSLSENTEAFF
TRBJ2-7,.,few,TRBV10-3,TGTGCCACCCTGTCCGGTCCCGAGCAGTACTTC,CATLSGPEQYF
TRBJ2-6,TRBD1,.,TRBV4-2,TGTGCCAGCAGCCAACAGGGGGATACTGGGGCCAACGTCCTGACTTTC,CASSQQGDTGANVLTF
TRBJ1-1,TRBD1,few,TRBV4-1,TGCGCCAGCAGCCACAGGACAGGGAGTACTGAAGCTTTCTTT,CASSHRTGSTEAFF
TRBJ2-4,.,.,TRBV5-4,TGTGCCAGCAGCTCCGGGGGGCTGGCCAAAAACATTCAGTACTTC,CASSSGGLAKNIQYF
TRBJ1-4,.,.,TRBV29-1,TGCAGCGTTGGGACAACCCCTAATGAAAAACTGTTTTTT,CSVGTTPNEKLFF
TRBJ2-1,TRBD2,.,TRBV9,TGTGCCAGCAGCCCTATCTGGACTGAGACTAGCGGGAGAGAGTACAATGAGCAGTTCTTC,CASSPIWTETSGREYNEQFF
TRBJ1-4,.,.,TRBV9,TGTGCCAGCAGTCCCGAGGGCAGTCCCAATGAAAAACTGTTTTTT,CASSPEGSPNEKLFF
TRBJ2-7,.,.,TRBV7-9,TGTGCCAGCAGCCTGCCCGGGGGTGCTAGCTCCTACGAGCAGTACTTC,CASSLPGGASSYEQYF
TRBJ2-7,TRBD2,.,TRBV9,TGTGCCAGCAGCGTAGAGGCGGCTAGCGGGAGCTACGAGCAGTACTTC,CASSVEAASGSYEQYF
TRBJ1-1,.,.,TRBV5-6,TGTGCCAGCAGCCTGGGGAGAGTTGAAGCTTTCTTT,CASSLGRVEAFF
TRBJ1-1,.,.,TRBV15,TGTGCCACCAGCAGAGATTCTTCGGGCACTGAAGCTTTCTTT,CATSRDSSGTEAFF
TRBJ2-7,.,.,TRBV5-4,TGTGCCAGCAGCTCACCAAAGGACATTTTCTACGAGCAGTACTTC,CASSSPKDIFYEQYF
TRBJ2-3,.,.,TRBV6-5,TGTGCCAGCAGTCGCAGCGGGTATACGCAGTATTTT,CASSRSGYTQYF
TRBJ2-5,TRBD2,.,TRBV4-1,TGCGCCAGCAGCCACACTAGCGGGGGGGCCGAATTAGAGACCCAGTACTTC,CASSHTSGGAELETQYF
TRBJ1-1,.,.,TRBV6-5,TGTGCCAGCAGGATGACAGTGAACACTGAAGCTTTCTTT,CASRMTVNTEAFF
TRBJ1-2,TRBD1,.,TRBV18,TGTGCCAGCTCACCCGTGACAGGGGGCTACACCTTC,CASSPVTGGYTF
TRBJ1-1,.,.,TRBV19,TGTGCCAGTAGTATAGACAGATCAGATGGCACTGAAGCTTTCTTT,CASSIDRSDGTEAFF
TRBJ2-3,.,.,TRBV4-1,TGCGCCAGCAGCCAAGATGAGGGCCGCTCCACAGATACGCAGTATTTT,CASSQDEGRSTDTQYF
TRBJ1-1,TRBD1,.,TRBV6-1,TGTGCCAGCAGTGAACGACAGGGTAGCACTGAAGCTTTCTTT,CASSERQGSTEAFF
TRBJ1-4,.,.,TRBV27,TGTGCCAGCACTTCCGACAGTAGACGGGAAAAACTGTTTTTT,CASTSDSRREKLFF
TRBJ2-1,TRBD2,.,TRBV30,TGTGCCGGGGGGGTCGGCCTCGGGTTCACCTACAATGAGCAGTTCTTC,CAGGVGLGFTYNEQFF
TRBJ2-3,TRBD2,.,TRBV5-4,TGTGCCAGCAGCTGGAAGCGGGAGTTGGCAGATACGCAGTATTTT,CASSWKRELADTQYF
TRBJ1-3,TRBD1,once,TRBV9,TGTGCCAGCAGCGTGGGACAGAGTCTTGGAAACACCATATATTTT,CASSVGQSLGNTIYF
TRBJ2-2,TRBD2,.,TRBV9,TGTGCCAGCAGCGGGGAGGGACTAGCGGGAGGCACCGGGGAGCTGTTTTTT,CASSGEGLAGGTGELFF
TRBJ1-2,.,.,TRBV19,TGTGCCAGTAGTTACGACAGCCGAGGCTATGGCTACACCTTC,CASSYDSRGYGYTF
TRBJ2-3,.,.,TRBV7-9,TGTGCCAGCAGCGAGGGGACTAGCACAGATACGCAGTATTTT,CASSEGTSTDTQYF
TRBJ1-2,.,.,TRBV6-5,TGTGCCAGCAGTTACTCGGTCCAGAACTATGGCTACACCTTC,CASSYSVQNYGYTF
TRBJ1-3,.,.,TRBV2,TGTGCCAGCAGTGCGGGTGTCTCTGGAAACACCATATATTTT,CASSAGVSGNTIYF
TRBJ2-1,TRBD1,.,TRBV7-9,TGTGCCAGCAGCCGGGTGACAGGGGGCCCCTACAATGAGCAGTTCTTC,CASSRVTGGPYNEQFF
TRBJ1-3,.,.,TRBV9,TGTGCCAGCAGCGCCCCTTCCAGGGGAACTGGAAACACCATATATTTT,CASSAPSRGTGNTIYF
TRBJ2-1,TRBD2,.,TRBV19,TGTGCCAGTAGTATTTCTAGCGGGCCCGCCAATGAGCAGTTCTTC,CASSISSGPANEQFF
TRBJ2-7,TRBD2,.,TRBV6-1,TGTGCCAGCAGTGAAGCAGCGGGGGGCCACAACACCTACGAGCAGTACTTC,CASSEAAGGHNTYEQYF
TRBJ2-2,TRBD2,once,TRBV11-2,TGTGCCAGCAGCTTGACGGGGGGTGCGAACACCGGGGAGCTGTTTTTT,CASSLTGGANTGELFF
TRBJ2-3,.,.,TRBV9,TGTGCCAGCAGCGTAGTCGGGAGAAGCACAGATACGCAGTATTTT,CASSVVGRSTDTQYF
TRBJ1-1,.,once,TRBV6-1,TGTGCCAGCAGTGTAGGTTCTGGGGGCGCGATTATCACTGAAGCTTTCTTT,CASSVGSGGAIITEAFF
TRBJ2-1,TRBD1,.,TRBV6-1,TGTGCCAGCAGTGAAGAGGAACAGGGGTTAGGCTACAATGAGCAGTTCTTC,CASSEEEQGLGYNEQFF
TRBJ2-3,TRBD2,.,TRBV2,TGTGCCAGCAGTGATCTTGCGGGGGAATCCACAGATACGCAGTATTTT,CASSDLAGESTDTQYF
TRBJ1-2,.,.,TRBV6-1,TGTGCCAGCAGTGAATCAGGCCCAGACTATGGCTACACCTTC,CASSESGPDYGYTF
TRBJ2-7,TRBD1,.,TRBV15,TGTGCCACCAGCCACCGGGACAGCCGAACCTACGAGCAGTACTTC,CATSHRDSRTYEQYF
TRBJ1-4,.,.,TRBV9,TGTGCCAGCAGCGCTCAACAGGGACCTAATGAAAAACTGTTTTTT,CASSAQQGPNEKLFF
TRBJ2-7,.,once,TRBV6-1,TGTGCCAGCAGTGAGGGTAGGCAGGGGCGGTACGAGCAGTACTTC,CASSEGRQGRYEQYF
TRBJ2-1,TRBD2,once,TRBV27,TGTGCCAGCAGTTCTACTAGCGCGAGCTCCTACAATGAGCAGTTCTTC,CASSSTSASSYNEQFF
TRBJ2-2,.,.,TRBV28,TGTGCCAGCAGATCACGCCGAGATTACACCGGGGAGCTGTTTTTT,CASRSRRDYTGELFF
TRBJ2-3,.,.,TRBV9,TGTGCCAGCAGCCCTCGGACATATGCAGATACGCAGTATTTT,CASSPRTYADTQYF
TRBJ1-2,TRBD1,.,TRBV6-5,TGTGCCAGCAGTTACCCGACAGGGCTGGGCTACACCTTC,CASSYPTGLGYTF
TRBJ2-3,TRBD2,.,TRBV2,TGTGCCAGCAGTGATTTTCCGTCTAGCGGGAGTGCAGATACGCAGTATTTT,CASSDFPSSGSADTQYF
TRBJ2-1,.,.,TRBV7-7,TGTGCCAGCAGCCAAGGCCCGGGGATTGAGCAGTTCTTC,CASSQGPGIEQFF